This T cell receptor beta chain was recovered during a study of PD-1 blockade in mismatch repair-deficient tumors. General study findings and limits: Rapid post-treatment expansion, then contraction, generally preceding radiologic response, marked tumor-resident clones.

Worth noting for this clone: Its antigen is not known.

TCRdb keeps only in-frame clones here, not all; method: immunoSEQ multiplex PCR. Seen here are under 50,000 clones, approximately 83% observed once, and the top ten hold 0.9% to 1.2%. Germline V gives CDR1 KGHSH, CDR2 LQKENI. The CDR3 runs to 14 residues. After removal of 3 bases from V and 4 bases from J, the junction contained 4 bases not matched to a gene. Every patient had mismatch repair deficiency by PCR or immunohistochemistry. The sequencing here drew on PBMCs, taken less than 40 weeks after starting pembrolizumab. The chain combines TRBV18 with TRBJ1-2; 8 bases are a match to TRBD1. The receptor was derived from an adult with mismatch repair-deficient cancer. The CDR3 DNA follows: TGTGCCAGCTCACCTGGACAGGGAGGCTATGGCTACACCTTC. Protein: CASSPGQGGYGYTF.